The source of this T cell receptor beta chain is a study of blood T cell repertoires in COVID-19. For the study at large: Some COVID-19 samples were acute and others convalescent; all came from the United States, Italy and Spain.

Original processing notes: How many nucleated cells were present was estimated from reference gene primer amplification. Repertoires were generated with immunoSEQ multiplex PCR, while TCRdb's copy carries only in-frame clones and drops some. The D gene and trimming were derived from the DNA, and the V and J assignments and clone size from that table. Of a few hundred thousand clones detected, around 91% appear once; the ten largest clones hold 2% to 2.5%. The CDR3 sequence is 13 residues long. V lost 4 bases to trimming and J lost 3 bases, with 10 bases between them. The chain uses TRBV12-3 or TRBV12-4 and TRBJ2-7; no clear D gene. The clonotype comes from an older woman with COVID-19, enrolled during active disease. The sequenced sample was peripheral blood. CDR3 coding DNA: TGTGCCAGCAGTTCGAGCAACCTCTACGAGCAGTACTTC. Its translation: CASSSSNLYEQYF.